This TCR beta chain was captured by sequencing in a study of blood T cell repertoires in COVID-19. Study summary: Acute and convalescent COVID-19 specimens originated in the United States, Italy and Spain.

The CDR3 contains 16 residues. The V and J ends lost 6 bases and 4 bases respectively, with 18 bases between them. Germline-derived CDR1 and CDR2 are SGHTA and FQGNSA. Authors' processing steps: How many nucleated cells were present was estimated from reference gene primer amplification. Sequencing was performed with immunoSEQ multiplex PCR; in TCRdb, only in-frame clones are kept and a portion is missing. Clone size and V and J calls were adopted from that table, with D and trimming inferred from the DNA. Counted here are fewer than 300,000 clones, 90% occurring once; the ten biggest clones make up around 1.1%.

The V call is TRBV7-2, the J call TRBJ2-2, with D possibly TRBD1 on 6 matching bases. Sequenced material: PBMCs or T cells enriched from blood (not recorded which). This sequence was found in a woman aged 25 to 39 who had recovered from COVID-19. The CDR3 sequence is CASRPTGNPSTGELFF. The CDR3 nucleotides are TGTGCCAGCAGACCCACAGGGAATCCTAGCACCGGGGAGCTGTTTTTT.